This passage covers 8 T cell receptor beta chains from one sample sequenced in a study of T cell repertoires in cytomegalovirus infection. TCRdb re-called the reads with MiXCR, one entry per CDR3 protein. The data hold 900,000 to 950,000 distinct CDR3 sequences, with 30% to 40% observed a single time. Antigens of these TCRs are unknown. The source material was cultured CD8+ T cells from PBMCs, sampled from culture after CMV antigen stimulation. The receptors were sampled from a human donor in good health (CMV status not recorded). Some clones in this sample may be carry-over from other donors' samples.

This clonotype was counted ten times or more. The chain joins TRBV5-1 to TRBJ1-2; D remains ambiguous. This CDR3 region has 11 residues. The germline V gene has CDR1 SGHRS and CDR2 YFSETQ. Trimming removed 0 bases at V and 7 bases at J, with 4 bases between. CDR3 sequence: CASSLATGYTF. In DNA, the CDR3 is TGCGCCAGCAGCTTGGCCACTGGCTACACCTTC.

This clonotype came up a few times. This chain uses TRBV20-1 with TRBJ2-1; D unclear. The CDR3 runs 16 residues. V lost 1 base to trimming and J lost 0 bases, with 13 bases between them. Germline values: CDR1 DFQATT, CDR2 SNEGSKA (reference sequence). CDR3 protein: CSARGRHLFSYNEQFF. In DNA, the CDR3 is TGCAGTGCTAGAGGTCGACACCTTTTCTCCTACAATGAGCAGTTCTTC.

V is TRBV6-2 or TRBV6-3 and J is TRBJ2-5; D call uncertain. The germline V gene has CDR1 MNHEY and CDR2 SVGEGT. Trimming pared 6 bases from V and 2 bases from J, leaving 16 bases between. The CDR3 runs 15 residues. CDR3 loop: CASSSLDERQETQYF. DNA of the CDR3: TGTGCCAGCAGCAGCCTAGACGAAAGACAAGAGACCCAGTACTTC.

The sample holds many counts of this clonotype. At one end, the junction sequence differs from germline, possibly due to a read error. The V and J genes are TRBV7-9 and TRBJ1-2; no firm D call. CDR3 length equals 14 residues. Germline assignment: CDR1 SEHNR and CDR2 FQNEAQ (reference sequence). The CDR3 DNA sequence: TGTGCCAGCAGCTACGCGGGGTTTAACGATGGCTACACCTTC. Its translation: CASSYAGFNDGYTF. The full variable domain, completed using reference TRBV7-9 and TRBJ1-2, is DTGVSQNPRHKITKRGQNVTFRCDPISEHNRLYWYRQTLGQGPEFLTYFQNEAQLEKSRLLSDRFSAERPKGSFSTLEIQRTEQGDSAMYLCASSYAGFNDGYTFGSGTRLTVV.

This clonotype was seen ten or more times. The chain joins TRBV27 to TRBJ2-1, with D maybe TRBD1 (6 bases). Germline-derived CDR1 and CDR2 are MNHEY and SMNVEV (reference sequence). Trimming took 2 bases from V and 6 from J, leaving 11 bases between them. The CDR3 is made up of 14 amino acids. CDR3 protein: CASSLPGQFNEQFF. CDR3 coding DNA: TGTGCCAGCAGTTTACCCGGACAGTTCAATGAGCAGTTCTTC.

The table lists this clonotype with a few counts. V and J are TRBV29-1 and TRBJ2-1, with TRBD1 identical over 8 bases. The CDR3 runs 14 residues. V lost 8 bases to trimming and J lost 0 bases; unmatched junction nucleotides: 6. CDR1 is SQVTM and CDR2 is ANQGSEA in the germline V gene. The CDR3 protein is CSSQGAGSYNEQFF. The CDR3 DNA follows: TGCAGCTCCCAGGGGGCAGGCTCCTACAATGAGCAGTTCTTC.

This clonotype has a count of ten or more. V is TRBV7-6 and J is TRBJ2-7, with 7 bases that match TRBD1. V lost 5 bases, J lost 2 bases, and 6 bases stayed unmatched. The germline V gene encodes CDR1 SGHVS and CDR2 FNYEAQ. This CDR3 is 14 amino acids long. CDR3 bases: TGTGCCAGCAGCCCCCGGACAGGTCCCTACGAGCAGTACTTC. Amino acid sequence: CASSPRTGPYEQYF. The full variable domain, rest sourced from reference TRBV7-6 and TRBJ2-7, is GAGVSQSPRYKVTKRGQDVALRCDPISGHVSLYWYRQALGQGPEFLTYFNYEAQQDKSGLPNDRFSAERPEGSISTLTIQRTEQRDSAMYRCASSPRTGPYEQYFGPGTRLTVT.

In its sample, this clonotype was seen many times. DNA of the CDR3: TGTGCCAGCAGCTTAGTAGTGGGGGCAGGTCAGCCCCAGCATTTT. It is translated as CASSLVVGAGQPQHF. The chain employs TRBV7-8 and TRBJ1-5; perhaps TRBD1 as D (6 bases). The CDR3 is 15 amino acids. The germline CDR1 and CDR2 sequences are SGHVS and FQNEAQ. V gave up 1 base and J gave up 6 bases, with 13 bases separating them.